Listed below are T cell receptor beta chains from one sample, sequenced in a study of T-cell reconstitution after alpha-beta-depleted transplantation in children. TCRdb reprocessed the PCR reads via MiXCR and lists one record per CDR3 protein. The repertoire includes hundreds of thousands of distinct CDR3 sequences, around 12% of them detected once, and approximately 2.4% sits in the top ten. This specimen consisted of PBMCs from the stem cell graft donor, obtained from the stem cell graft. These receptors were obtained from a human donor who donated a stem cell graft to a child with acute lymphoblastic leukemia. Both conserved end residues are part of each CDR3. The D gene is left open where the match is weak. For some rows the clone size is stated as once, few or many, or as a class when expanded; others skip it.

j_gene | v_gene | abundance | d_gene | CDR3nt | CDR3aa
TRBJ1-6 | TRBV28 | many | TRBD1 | TGTGCCAGCAGCCACCGGGACAGGTCACCCCTCCACTTT | CASSHRDRSPLHF
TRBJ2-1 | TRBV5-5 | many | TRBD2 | TGTGCCAGCAGCTTTGGTAATAGCGGGCCTTACAATGAGCAGTTCTTC | CASSFGNSGPYNEQFF
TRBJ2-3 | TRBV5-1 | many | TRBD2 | TGCGCCAGCAGCTTTCTAGCGGGGGACACAGATACGCAGTATTTT | CASSFLAGDTDTQYF
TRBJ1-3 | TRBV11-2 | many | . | TGTGCCAGCAGTTTCTTCGGTGATGGAAACACCATATATTTT | CASSFFGDGNTIYF
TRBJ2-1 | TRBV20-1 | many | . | TGCAGTGCTGCTACAGGGATCTCCTACAATGAGCAGTTCTTC | CSAATGISYNEQFF
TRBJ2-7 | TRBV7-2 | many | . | TGTGCCAGCAGCCGTGGGAGTGGAGGGGGGGCCTACGAGCAGTACTTC | CASSRGSGGGAYEQYF
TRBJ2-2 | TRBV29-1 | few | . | TGCAGCGTGGACCGAGGAGGCACCGGGGAGCTGTTTTTT | CSVDRGGTGELFF
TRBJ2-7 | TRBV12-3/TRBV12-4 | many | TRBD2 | TGTGCCAGCAGTCGGGGAGGGCTCTCCTACGAGCAGTACTTC | CASSRGGLSYEQYF
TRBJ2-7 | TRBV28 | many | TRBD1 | TGTGCCAGCATTTTCCGCGGGACAGGGTCCTACGAGCAGTACTTC | CASIFRGTGSYEQYF
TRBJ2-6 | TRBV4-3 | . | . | TGCGCCAGCAGCCCCGGGAGCTCTGGGGCCAACGGCCTGACTTTC | CASSPGSSGANGLTF
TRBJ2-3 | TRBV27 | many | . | TGTGCCAGCAGTCCCTCGGGCGGTTCTACCTCATTCACAGATACGCAGTATTTT | CASSPSGGSTSFTDTQYF
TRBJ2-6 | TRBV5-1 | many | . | TGCGCCAGCGCTCCTTCTGGGGCCAACGTCCTGACTTTC | CASAPSGANVLTF
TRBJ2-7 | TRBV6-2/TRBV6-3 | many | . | TGTGCCAGCCGAAGTGCGGGCGGCGAGCAGTACTTC | CASRSAGGEQYF
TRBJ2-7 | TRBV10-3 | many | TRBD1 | TGTGCCATCAGCGCGACAGGGGGCTACGAGCAGTACTTC | CAISATGGYEQYF
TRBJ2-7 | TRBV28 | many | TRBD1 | TGTGCCAGCAGTTCTCTCAAACTACAGGGGGCCACCTACGAGCAGTACTTC | CASSSLKLQGATYEQYF
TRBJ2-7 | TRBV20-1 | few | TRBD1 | TGCAGTGCTTGCGAGGGGGCACGTCCTCTCGAGCAGTACTTC | CSACEGARPLEQYF
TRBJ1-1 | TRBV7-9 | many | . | TGTGCCAGCAGCTCAATGGCCGCCACTGAAGCTTTCTTT | CASSSMAATEAFF
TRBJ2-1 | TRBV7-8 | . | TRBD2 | TGTGCCAGCAGCGAGGCGGGAGGGCCCGCTTATACAGGGAATGAGCAGTTCTTC | CASSEAGGPAYTGNEQFF
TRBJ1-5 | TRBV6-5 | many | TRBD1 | TGTGCCAGCAGTTTGACAGGGGGAATAGGATGGAATCAGCCCCAGCATTTT | CASSLTGGIGWNQPQHF
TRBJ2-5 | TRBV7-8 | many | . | TGTGCCAGCAGCTTAACGGCAAAGACCCAGTACTTC | CASSLTAKTQYF
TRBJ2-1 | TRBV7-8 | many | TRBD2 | TGTGCCAGCAGGGATCTAGCGGGAGTGCCCAATGAGCAGTTCTTC | CASRDLAGVPNEQFF
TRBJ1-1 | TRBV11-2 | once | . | TGTGCCAGCGCTGGGGGCGCAGGAGTGAACACTGAAGCTTTCTTT | CASAGGAGVNTEAFF
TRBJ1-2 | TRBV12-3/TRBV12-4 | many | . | TGTGCCAGCAGTTTAGAAGTAACGGGCGCGGAGCCCTATGGCTACACCTTC | CASSLEVTGAEPYGYTF
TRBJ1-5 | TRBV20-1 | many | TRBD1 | TGCAGTGCTAAGAGGGACAGTGATAATCAGCCCCAGCATTTT | CSAKRDSDNQPQHF
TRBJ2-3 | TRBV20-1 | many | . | TGCAGTGCTAGAGATTTCAGGGGCACAGATACGCAGTATTTT | CSARDFRGTDTQYF
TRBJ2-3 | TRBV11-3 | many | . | TGTGCCAGCAGCCGCCGGGTGGCAGGGGGGACAGATACGCAGTATTTT | CASSRRVAGGTDTQYF
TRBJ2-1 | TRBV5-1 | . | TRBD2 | TGCGCCAGCAGCCCGAAGCCATGGACTAGCGGGGGCCCCTCCTACAATGAGCAGTTCTTC | CASSPKPWTSGGPSYNEQFF
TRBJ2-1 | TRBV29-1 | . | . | TGCAGCGTTTTTAGCGGCGTAGAGCAGTTCTTC | CSVFSGVEQFF
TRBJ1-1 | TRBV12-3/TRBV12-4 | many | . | TGTGCCAGCAGTCTAGACATGGAAGCTTTCTTT | CASSLDMEAFF
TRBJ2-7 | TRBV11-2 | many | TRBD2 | TGTGCCAGCAGCTTAGGGGGACTAGCGGGAATGGCCTCCTACGAGCAGTACTTC | CASSLGGLAGMASYEQYF
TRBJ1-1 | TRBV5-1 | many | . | TGCGCCAGCTCCCCTGCCCAGGGGCTCGGAGCTTTCTTT | CASSPAQGLGAFF